Sequencing of this TCR beta chain was carried out in a study of blood T cell repertoires in COVID-19. The V and J ends lost 7 bases and 4 bases respectively, with 14 bases between them. The germline V gene encodes CDR1 SQVTM and CDR2 ANQGSEA. This CDR3 has 13 residues. TCRdb's copy holds only in-frame clones and misses some; the assay was immunoSEQ multiplex PCR. The data hold 90,000 or so clones, with 75% to 90% observed a single time. The chain is built from TRBV29-1 and TRBJ1-5; tentatively, D is TRBD1 (5 bases). This sequence was found in an elderly woman with active COVID-19. The sample consisted of peripheral blood. The CDR3 sequence: CSAATGVNQPQHF. CDR3 coding DNA: TGCAGCGCGGCCACAGGAGTAAATCAGCCCCAGCATTTT.